Following are 23 T cell receptor beta chains from one sample sequenced in a study of post-analysis software for immune sequencing data. What these receptors recognize is not known. Sequencing libraries made from TCR beta cDNA carried unique molecular identifiers. TCRdb reprocessed the PCR reads via MiXCR and lists one record per CDR3 protein. The sample lists a few hundred thousand distinct CDR3 sequences, 35% to 40% occurring once. Study-level findings and limits: Roughly 5 TRBV segments (TRBV5-6, TRBV5-1 and TRBV20-1 among them) occurred more frequently in patients than in controls.

Sequencing used blood. The receptors shown here come from a girl aged 10-17 years with multiple sclerosis.

This clonotype was observed at least ten times. V usage is TRBV6-5 and J usage is TRBJ1-2; TRBD1 might be the D (5 bases). CDR3 length equals 16 residues. V was pared by 0 bases and J by 4 bases, with 15 bases between. In germline, CDR1 is MNHEY, CDR2 SVGAGI. CDR3 sequence reads: CASSYSSAAGPYGYTF. The CDR3 DNA follows: TGTGCCAGCAGTTACTCTTCCGCGGCAGGGCCCTATGGCTACACCTTC.

The V call is TRBV5-1, the J call TRBJ2-5; tentatively, D is TRBD2 (6 bases). Trimming removed 4 bases at V and 11 bases at J, with 12 bases between. Germline V CDR1 and CDR2: SGHRS, YFSETQ. The CDR3 totals 11 residues. The CDR3 DNA is TGCGCCAGCAGCCACGACCGGGAGCAGTACTTC. This encodes CASSHDREQYF.

The rearrangement joins TRBV7-3 to TRBJ2-1; 8 nucleotides line up with TRBD2. This CDR3 is 15 amino acids long. With V trimmed by 6 bases and J by 8 bases, 12 bases remained unmatched. Germline V gene sequence: CDR1 SGHTA, CDR2 FQGTGA. In DNA form, the CDR3 reads TGTGCCAGCAGACCACGAGCGGGAGATATTGATGAGCAGTTCTTC. Amino acid sequence: CASRPRAGDIDEQFF.

The V and J genes are TRBV24-1 and TRBJ2-7; D is possibly TRBD1 or TRBD2 (5 bases each). The CDR3 contains 18 residues. Trimming shortened V by 2 bases and J by 3 bases, and 22 bases separated the two germline ends. Germline CDR1 reads KGHDR; CDR2 reads SFDVKD. Written as DNA, the CDR3 is TGTGCCACCAGTGATTGGCCGGGACCCCCGTACTGTAACTACGAGCAGTACTTC. Translation gives CATSDWPGPPYCNYEQYF.

The table lists this clonotype with a few counts. V and J are TRBV10-3 and TRBJ2-2; D not resolved. CDR1 ENHRY and CDR2 SYGVKD come from the germline V gene. Trimming left V 6 bases short and J 1 base short, with 9 bases between. The CDR3 totals 14 residues. CDR3 in amino acids: CAIRFELNTGELFF. In nucleotides, the CDR3 is TGTGCCATCAGGTTTGAATTGAACACCGGGGAGCTGTTTTTT.

This clonotype came up many times. The rearrangement joins TRBV5-1 to TRBJ1-1, with D unclear. CDR3 size: 13 residues. The germline gives CDR1 SGHRS, CDR2 YFSETQ. V was clipped by 3 bases and J by 5 bases, with 11 bases between them. This CDR3 reads CASSSAGVTEAFF. CDR3 nucleotide sequence: TGCGCCAGCAGCTCGGCCGGTGTAACTGAAGCTTTCTTT.

At least ten counts were recorded for this clonotype. Its ends do not fully match the called genes, so a read error is possible. The chain couples TRBV20-1 to TRBJ2-1; 14 positions match TRBD2. This CDR3 has 16 amino acids. The germline V gene has CDR1 DFQATT and CDR2 SNEGSKA (reference sequence). Here the CDR3 reads CSAHRLAGGSSNEQFF. The CDR3 bases are TGCAGTGCTCATCGACTAGCGGGAGGGTCCTCCAATGAGCAGTTCTTC.

This clonotype was seen ten or more times. J is TRBJ2-5 and V is TRBV5-1; either TRBD1 or TRBD2 may supply D (6 bases each). CDR1 is SGHRS and CDR2 is YFSETQ in the germline V gene. Trimming cost V 4 bases and J 4 bases, with 14 bases left between them. This CDR3 has 14 amino acids. CDR3 DNA: TGCGCCAGCAGCGCAAGGGGGGTCGGAGAGACCCAGTACTTC. Translated: CASSARGVGETQYF.

This clonotype was seen many times. V is TRBV6-6 and J is TRBJ2-5; no definite D call. CDR1 is MNHNY and CDR2 is SVGAGI in the germline V gene (reference sequence). The CDR3 has 15 amino acids. The ends were cut back, 0 bases at V and 4 bases at J, with 12 bases in the middle. The CDR3 sequence is CASSYSPGSLETQYF. CDR3 DNA: TGTGCCAGCAGTTACTCGCCGGGTTCCTTAGAGACCCAGTACTTC.

This clonotype showed up just a few times. The rearrangement joins TRBV4-2 to TRBJ2-2; TRBD2 matches 11 bases. Trimming at V came to 4 bases and at J to 5 bases, leaving 9 bases not matched to a gene. The CDR3 sequence is 17 residues long. Germline assignment: CDR1 LGHNA and CDR2 YNFKEQ. DNA of the CDR3: TGTGCCAGCAGCCTAAACAAGGGACTAGCGGCTACCGGGGAGCTGTTTTTT. Protein product: CASSLNKGLAATGELFF.

V usage is TRBV29-1 and J usage is TRBJ2-7; possible D gene TRBD1, 5 bases. Trimming took off 3 bases at V and 0 bases at J, with 9 bases between the two ends. Germline lookup yields CDR1 SQVTM and CDR2 ANQGSEA. There are 13 residues in the CDR3. In DNA, the CDR3 is TGCAGCGTTGATAGGGGCGGCTCCTACGAGCAGTACTTC. It codes for CSVDRGGSYEQYF.

The chain has TRBV7-9 and TRBJ2-3, with D possibly matching TRBD1 (6 bases). The CDR3 is made up of 16 amino acids. CDR1 and CDR2 from the germline V gene are SEHNR and FQNEAQ (reference sequence). The V end was cut by 5 bases, the J end by 5 bases, with 20 bases between. The CDR3 reads CASSQPRGRGEDTQYF. In DNA, the CDR3 is TGTGCCAGCAGCCAGCCCAGGGGCAGGGGTGAAGATACGCAGTATTTT. The full variable domain, completed using reference TRBV7-9 and TRBJ2-3, is DTGVSQNPRHKITKRGQNVTFRCDPISEHNRLYWYRQTLGQGPEFLTYFQNEAQLEKSRLLSDRFSAERPKGSFSTLEIQRTEQGDSAMYLCASSQPRGRGEDTQYFGPGTRLTVL.

This clonotype came up many times. This sequence joins TRBV20-1 and TRBJ2-3; possible D gene TRBD2, 5 bases. The CDR3 sequence is 13 residues long. Trimming cost V 3 bases and J 6 bases, with 13 bases left between them. Germline CDR1 is DFQATT and CDR2 is SNEGSKA (reference sequence). CDR3 loop: CSARAGSRDTQYF. The CDR3 DNA is TGCAGTGCTAGGGCGGGCTCGCGGGATACGCAGTATTTT.

A remark on this clonotype: This may arise from a read error, as a much more abundant clone is one base away. The V call is TRBV24-1, the J call TRBJ2-5; TRBD1 is a possible D gene (5 bases). V lost 3 bases and J 11 bases, leaving 18 bases between the germline ends. The CDR3 is made up of 14 amino acids. CDR1 KGHDR and CDR2 SFDVKD come from the germline V gene. The CDR3 reads CATSDPGHYNEQYF. The CDR3 region has the DNA TGTGCCACCAGTGATCCCGGACACTACAATGAGCAGTACTTC.

Of note for this clonotype: A much larger clone lies a single base off, so this may be a read error. CDR3 loop: CAISESLGTGGSPDTQYF. DNA of the CDR3: TGTGCCATCAGTGAGTCGCTCGGGACAGGGGGCAGTCCAGATACGCAGTATTTT. The chain uses TRBV10-3 and TRBJ2-3; 12 bases agree with TRBD1. Unmatched junction bases numbered 8, after V lost 0 bases and J lost 4 bases. Germline V gene lookup returns CDR1 ENHRY and CDR2 SYGVKD. This CDR3 comprises 18 residues.

The V call is TRBV2, the J call TRBJ2-7; 9 bases fit TRBD2. The length of the CDR3 is 14 residues. Germline V lookup: CDR1 SNHLY, CDR2 FYNNEI. Losses at the gene ends were 0 bases for V and 4 bases for J; bases not matched to a gene: 1. The DNA of the CDR3 is TGTGCCAGCAGTGAAGCAGCGGGAGGTTACGAGCAGTACTTC. It translates to CASSEAAGGYEQYF. Together with reference TRBV2 and TRBJ2-7, the CDR3 gives the full variable domain: EPEVTQTPSHQVTQMGQEVILRCVPISNHLYFYWYRQILGQKVEFLVSFYNNEISEKSEIFDDQFSVERPDGSNFTLKIRSTKLEDSAMYFCASSEAAGGYEQYFGPGTRLTVT.

This clonotype showed up many times. The chain recombines TRBV5-1 with TRBJ1-5; D is perhaps TRBD1 (5 bases). The CDR3 is 14 residues long. Germline lookup yields CDR1 SGHRS and CDR2 YFSETQ. V gave up 4 bases and J gave up 7 bases, with 15 bases separating them. This chain's CDR3 is CASSPGGAGQPQHF. In nucleotides, the CDR3 is TGCGCCAGCAGCCCCGGTGGGGCAGGCCAGCCCCAGCATTTT.

Concerning this clonotype itself: One junction end does not reproduce the germline sequence, and a read error may be involved. V gene TRBV20-1 combines with J gene TRBJ2-3, with a tentative D call TRBD2 (6 bases). This CDR3 region has 17 residues. Germline V gene lookup returns CDR1 DFQATT and CDR2 SNEGSKA (reference sequence). In nucleotides, the CDR3 is TGCAGTGCTGGGCCCTTCTCGCGCGGCACTAGCACAGATACACAGTATTTT. It specifies CSAGPFSRGTSTDTQYF.

There are many counts of this clonotype. At one end, the junction sequence differs from germline, possibly due to a read error. The chain combines TRBV27 with TRBJ2-3; D might be TRBD1 (6 bases). This CDR3 contains 15 residues. CDR1 is MNHEY, CDR2 SMNVEV, per germline (reference sequence). The DNA for the CDR3 is TGTGCCAGCAACCCCCACAGGGACGGGAAAGATATGCAGTATTTT. Amino acid sequence: CASNPHRDGKDMQYF.

This rearrangement joins TRBV20-1 to TRBJ2-5, with a possible D match to TRBD2 (5 bases). The CDR3 runs to 12 residues. The V end was cut by 5 bases, the J end by 3 bases, with 10 bases between. The germline V gene has CDR1 DFQATT and CDR2 SNEGSKA (reference sequence). The CDR3 DNA reads as TGCAGTGCTTATACTAGAAAAGAGACCCAGTACTTC. Its protein product is CSAYTRKETQYF.

This clonotype was counted many times. V and J are TRBV6-6 and TRBJ1-5; D not certain. Germline loops: CDR1 MNHNY, CDR2 SVGAGI (reference sequence). Trimming took 4 bases from V and 1 from J, leaving 17 bases between them. The length of the CDR3 is 17 residues. The CDR3 loop is CASSFATGDRSNQPQHF. CDR3 sequence (DNA): TGTGCCAGCAGTTTTGCGACCGGCGACCGAAGCAATCAGCCCCAGCATTTT.

This clonotype appeared once. This sequence joins TRBV5-1 and TRBJ2-1; 9 positions match TRBD1. The V gene end was trimmed by 6 bases and the J gene end by 4 bases; junction bases not matched to a gene: 5. CDR1 is SGHRS, CDR2 YFSETQ, per germline. The CDR3 has 14 amino acids. CDR3 bases: TGCGCCAGCAATTCTGGGACAGGGTACAATGAGCAGTTCTTC. It yields the protein CASNSGTGYNEQFF.

This rearrangement joins TRBV20-1 to TRBJ1-1; possible D gene TRBD1, 5 bases. The CDR3 is 14 residues long. Germline V CDR1 and CDR2: DFQATT, SNEGSKA (reference sequence). Trimming shortened V by 1 base and J by 5 bases, and 14 bases separated the two germline ends. The CDR3: CSARGGGWGTEAFF. CDR3 sequence (DNA): TGCAGTGCTAGAGGTGGAGGATGGGGGACTGAAGCTTTCTTT.